This T cell receptor beta chain comes out of a study of cytomegalovirus exposure and HLA in healthy donors. Amplification used 60 Vbeta primers and 13 Jbeta primers. Method: immunoSEQ multiplex PCR; TCRdb's copy keeps in-frame clones and lacks some. Counted here are around 31,000 clones, about 60% occurring once; the ten biggest clones make up roughly 42%. Note on this clone: Its antigen remains unknown.

Study findings and constraints: Accurate prediction of most subjects' HLA-A and HLA-B alleles from TCR beta sequences was reported.

Germline V gene lookup returns CDR1 ENHRY and CDR2 SYGVKD. The V and J ends lost 6 bases and 0 bases respectively, with 6 bases between them. This CDR3 is 12 amino acids long. Sequenced input: PBMCs. The clonotype originates from a male donor in good health and CMV-seropositive. The chain is built from TRBV10-3 and TRBJ2-7; no firm D call. CDR3 nucleotides: TGTGCCATCAGCAGGTCCTCCTACGAGCAGTACTTC. It encodes CAISRSSYEQYF.